Each of the 6 T cell receptor beta chains below was sequenced from the same sample in a study of blood T cell repertoires in COVID-19. The table came from immunoSEQ multiplex PCR; TCRdb's copy has only in-frame clones and leaves some out. The data show 150,000 to 160,000 clones, about three quarters seen once. The specimen sequenced was peripheral blood. All receptors come from a man at least 80 years old with acute or convalescent COVID-19.

This clone was recorded many times. V usage is TRBV29-1 and J usage is TRBJ2-5; a possible D gene is TRBD1 (6 bases). This CDR3 is built from 14 residues. Between the trimmed V and J ends, which lost 7 bases and 4 bases, there was a span of 19 bases. CDR1 is SQVTM and CDR2 is ANQGSEA in the germline V gene. DNA of the CDR3: TGCAGCGGAAAGGACTGGCAGACAGGAGAGACCCAGTACTTC. This translates into CSGKDWQTGETQYF.

The chain has TRBV5-1 and TRBJ2-3; 9 bases map to TRBD2. V lost 5 bases and J lost 2; bases outside the gene matches: 9. The CDR3 consists of 16 residues. Germline CDR1 reads SGHRS; CDR2 reads YFSETQ. CDR3 DNA sequence: TGCGCCAGCAGACTCGGACTAGCGCTAAACACAGATACGCAGTATTTT. It yields the protein CASRLGLALNTDTQYF.

V usage is TRBV20-1 and J usage is TRBJ2-3, with 9 bases aligning to TRBD1. The ends lost 6 bases at V and 6 bases at J; junction bases unmatched: 1. Germline V lookup: CDR1 DFQATT, CDR2 SNEGSKA (reference sequence). The CDR3 has 11 residues. In DNA, the CDR3 is TGCAGTGCACAGGGGGCGGATACGCAGTATTTT. Encoded protein: CSAQGADTQYF.

V usage is TRBV5-4 and J usage is TRBJ1-2; 8 bases agree with TRBD1. Germline V gene sequence: CDR1 SGHNT, CDR2 YYREEE (reference sequence). With 3 bases clipped from V and 4 bases from J, the junction kept 8 bases outside the gene matches. This CDR3 contains 15 residues. The CDR3 region has the DNA TGTGCCAGCAGCTCCGGCAGGACAGGGACCTATGGCTACACCTTC. It translates to CASSSGRTGTYGYTF.

This clone appeared a few times. V gene TRBV11-2 combines with J gene TRBJ1-2; 7 bases agree with TRBD1. CDR1 is SGHAT, CDR2 FQNNGV, per germline. Unmatched junction bases numbered 11, after V lost 5 bases and J lost 2 bases. The CDR3 loop spans 16 amino acids. CDR3 DNA sequence: TGTGCCAGCAGCGCCATCCGGGACAGCCAAAACTATGGCTACACCTTC. It yields the protein CASSAIRDSQNYGYTF.

The gene calls are TRBV3-1 (or the pseudogene TRBV3-2) and TRBJ1-1; D remains ambiguous. V lost 1 base to trimming and J lost 7 bases, with 13 bases between them. The CDR3 is 14 amino acids. Germline CDR1 and CDR2: LGHDT and YNNKEL (reference sequence). In DNA form, the CDR3 reads TGTGCCAGCAGCCAAGCTCCCGAGGGTGTTGAAGCTTTCTTT. Encoded protein: CASSQAPEGVEAFF.